Here is one TCR beta chain with its context. A TCRbeta library incorporating unique molecular identifiers was prepared. MiXCR was run by TCRdb on the PCR reads, yielding one entry per CDR3 protein. The sample lists around 680,000 distinct CDR3 sequences, approximately 16% occurring once. The data were obtained in a study of T-cell reconstitution after alpha-beta-depleted transplantation in children. Germline CDR1 is SGHVS and CDR2 is FNYEAQ. There are 17 residues in the CDR3. V gave up 7 bases and J gave up 5 bases; unmatched junction bases: 19. The source material was PBMCs from the stem cell graft donor, sampled from the stem cell graft. The chain is built from TRBV7-6 and TRBJ1-1; 7 nucleotides match TRBD1. This TCR derives from a human donor who donated a stem cell graft to a child with acute myeloid leukemia. DNA of the CDR3: TGTGCCAGCACCCTGCAAAGGGCAGGGGGTAAGAGGACTGAAGCTTTCTTT. Translated, it gives CASTLQRAGGKRTEAFF.